These T cell receptor beta chains were read from a single sample in a study of graft-versus-host responses after intestinal transplantation. The data were produced by immunoSEQ multiplex PCR, yet TCRdb's version contains in-frame clones alone and is incomplete. The table has 62,000 or so clones, about 87% seen once. The sequenced sample was PBMCs, obtained 26 days after transplant. Source of these receptors: a human patient who received an intestinal transplant, so some T cells may come from the graft donor. Each CDR3 is given with its conserved first and last residue. A D gene is named only where the DNA matches it firmly. Not every row has a clone size; where given, it reads once, few, many or a size class.

>.|TRBV5-4|TRBJ2-1|TRBD1
CASSRGGQGARENEQFF
TGTGCCAGCAGCCGAGGTGGACAGGGGGCGAGGGAAAATGAGCAGTTCTTC
>.|TRBV18|TRBJ2-7|.
CASFAGSGHEQYF
TGTGCCAGCTTTGCCGGGAGCGGACACGAGCAGTACTTC
>.|TRBV9|TRBJ2-2|TRBD1
CASSVQDRGGTGELFF
TGTGCCAGCAGCGTACAAGACAGGGGGGGCACCGGGGAGCTGTTTTTT
>.|TRBV27|TRBJ1-1|TRBD1
CASSLSDRVNTEAFF
TGTGCCAGCAGTTTGTCCGACAGGGTTAACACTGAAGCTTTCTTT
>.|TRBV4-1|TRBJ2-5|.
CASSQETSQETQYF
TGCGCCAGCAGCCAAGAGACAAGCCAAGAGACCCAGTACTTC
>.|TRBV6-1|TRBJ1-3|.
CASVPVPDSGNTIYF
TGTGCCAGCGTCCCAGTCCCCGACTCTGGAAACACCATATATTTT
>.|TRBV6-1|TRBJ2-7|TRBD1
CASSEDGQASYEQYF
TGTGCCAGCAGTGAAGATGGACAGGCGTCCTACGAGCAGTACTTC
>.|TRBV9|TRBJ2-2|TRBD2
CASSPTGGHTGELFF
TGTGCCAGCAGTCCAACGGGGGGGCATACCGGGGAGCTGTTTTTT
>.|TRBV6-5|TRBJ2-3|TRBD2
CASSRLAGGTDTQYF
TGTGCCAGCAGTCGACTAGCGGGGGGCACAGATACGCAGTATTTT
>.|TRBV28|TRBJ2-2|TRBD1
CASRDRDTGELFF
TGTGCCAGCCGGGACAGAGACACCGGGGAGCTGTTTTTT
>.|TRBV6-1|TRBJ2-7|.
CASSEQDIYEQYF
TGTGCCAGCAGTGAACAGGACATCTACGAGCAGTACTTC
>once|TRBV25-1|TRBJ1-1|TRBD1
CASSDYLDRREAFF
TGTGCCAGCAGTGATTATTTGGACAGGCGTGAAGCTTTCTTT
>.|TRBV27|TRBJ2-1|TRBD2
CASSLLTGTSVYNEQFF
TGTGCCAGCAGTTTACTAACCGGGACTAGCGTTTACAATGAGCAGTTCTTC
>.|TRBV7-9|TRBJ2-3|.
CASSFGTDTQYF
TGTGCCAGCAGCTTCGGCACAGATACGCAGTATTTT
>few|TRBV6-4|TRBJ1-3|TRBD1
CASNGQGKGSGNTIYF
TGTGCCAGCAATGGACAGGGTAAAGGCTCTGGAAACACCATATATTTT
>.|TRBV9|TRBJ1-1|TRBD1
CASSVSGGGDGTEAFF
TGTGCCAGCAGCGTCTCAGGGGGCGGAGACGGGACTGAAGCTTTCTTT
>.|TRBV28|TRBJ1-2|TRBD1
CASSRTGTVYGYTF
TGTGCCAGCAGCCGAACCGGGACAGTTTATGGCTACACCTTC
>.|TRBV28|TRBJ1-2|.
CASSSGGGYTEGYTF
TGTGCCAGCAGTTCCGGCGGGGGATACACGGAAGGCTACACCTTC
>.|TRBV4-2|TRBJ2-7|.
CASSPRPKSSYEQYF
TGTGCCAGCAGCCCGCGTCCTAAAAGCTCCTACGAGCAGTACTTC
>.|TRBV25-1|TRBJ1-6|.
CASTAGDNSPLHF
TGTGCCAGCACTGCAGGTGATAATTCACCCCTCCACTTT